The 14 T cell receptor beta chains below come from one sample, sequenced in a study of T cell repertoires in cytomegalovirus infection. TCRdb called the reads again in MiXCR, with one record for every CDR3 protein. There are more than 95,000 distinct CDR3 sequences in the sample; approximately 30% occur only once, and under 65% lies in the top ten. Their antigen targets remain unknown. The specimen comprised CD8+ T cells from cultured PBMCs, sampled from culture after CMV antigen stimulation. The receptor set was obtained from a human donor in good health (CMV status not recorded). Some clones in this sample may be carry-over from other donors' samples.

The V and J genes are TRBV10-3 and TRBJ2-7; TRBD2 is a possible D gene (7 bases). Trimming cost V 6 bases and J 0 bases, with 15 bases left between them. CDR3 length: 15 residues. Germline assignment: CDR1 ENHRY and CDR2 SYGVKD. CDR3 in amino acids: CAISGDGGPSYEQYF. DNA of the CDR3: TGTGCCATCAGCGGTGACGGGGGGCCCTCCTACGAGCAGTACTTC.

The rearrangement uses TRBV5-1 and TRBJ1-5; D gene uncertain. The CDR3 is made up of 14 amino acids. Trimming left V 3 bases short and J 4 bases short, with 11 bases between. Per the germline V gene, CDR1 is SGHRS and CDR2 is YFSETQ. CDR3 nucleotide sequence: TGCGCCAGCAGCTCGGACGGGGTAAATCAGCCCCAGCATTTT. This translates into CASSSDGVNQPQHF.

The V and J genes are TRBV27 and TRBJ1-6; D is unresolved. The CDR3 totals 16 residues. Trimming removed 6 bases at V and 5 bases at J, with 17 bases between. Germline lookup yields CDR1 MNHEY and CDR2 SMNVEV (reference sequence). The DNA for the CDR3 is TGTGCCAGCAGCTCCGAAGGGAACAATCATAATTCACCCCTCCACTTT. Its protein product is CASSSEGNNHNSPLHF.

The rearrangement uses TRBV6-6 and TRBJ2-3, with D tentatively TRBD1 (6 bases). This CDR3 region has 15 residues. CDR1 MNHNY and CDR2 SVGAGI come from the germline V gene (reference sequence). V was clipped by 4 bases and J by 1 base, with 12 bases between them. In nucleotides, the CDR3 is TGTGCCAGCAGTTCACAGGGTCTTCGCACAGATACGCAGTATTTT. Residues: CASSSQGLRTDTQYF.

Only a few counts were recorded for this clonotype. The chain is built from TRBV15 and TRBJ1-2, with unresolved D. Germline-derived CDR1 and CDR2 are LNHNV and YYDKDF (reference sequence). This CDR3 contains 15 residues. V lost 0 bases and J 6 bases, leaving 14 bases between the germline ends. The CDR3 DNA sequence: TGTGCCACCAGCAGAGATGGATTGGGGATCGATGGCTACACCTTC. Protein sequence: CATSRDGLGIDGYTF.

This clonotype was recorded a few times. The J gene is TRBJ2-3, the V gene TRBV11-2; D call uncertain. The CDR3 totals 16 residues. Germline CDR1 is SGHAT and CDR2 is FQNNGV. V gave up 1 base and J gave up 0 bases, with 11 bases separating them. CDR3 sequence: CASSLAPVISTDTQYF. The CDR3 nucleotides are TGTGCCAGCAGCTTAGCCCCGGTTATTAGCACAGATACGCAGTATTTT.

This clonotype was seen a handful of times. CDR3 loop: CASSLTLAGAPGQFF. As DNA, the CDR3 is TGTGCCAGCAGCTTAACTTTAGCGGGGGCCCCAGGGCAGTTCTTC. The chain uses TRBV7-3 and TRBJ2-1; the match to TRBD2 covers 9 bases. CDR1 is SGHTA and CDR2 is FQGTGA in the germline V gene. V shed 0 bases and J 12 bases; nucleotides not matched to a gene: 9. The CDR3 spans 15 residues.

In this sample, this clonotype turned up many times. The CDR3, as DNA: TGTGCCAGCAGTCCACTCGGGACAAAAGAAGGCTACACCTTC. Translation: CASSPLGTKEGYTF. V usage is TRBV28 and J usage is TRBJ1-2, with D possibly TRBD1 on 6 matching bases. Trimming stripped 5 bases from V and 8 bases from J, with 18 bases between. CDR3 length: 14 amino acids. Germline V CDR1 and CDR2: MDHEN, SYDVKM.

The chain is built from TRBV7-9 and TRBJ2-7; the match to TRBD1 covers 8 bases. Germline V CDR1 and CDR2: SEHNR, FQNEAQ (reference sequence). The CDR3 has 14 amino acids. V shed 5 bases and J 3 bases; nucleotides not matched to a gene: 6. CDR3 loop: CASSAWTGSYEQYF. The CDR3 DNA reads TGTGCCAGCAGCGCATGGACAGGGAGCTACGAGCAGTACTTC.

This clonotype came up a few times. The J gene is TRBJ2-1, the V gene TRBV6-6, with 7 bases that match TRBD2. Per germline, CDR1 MNHNY and CDR2 SVGAGI (reference sequence). The CDR3 totals 17 residues. Losses at the gene ends were 2 bases for V and 1 base for J; bases not matched to a gene: 8. For the CDR3, the DNA is TGTGCCAGCAGTTACGTTGGGGGGGTTGGATCCTACAATGAGCAGTTCTTC. Its protein is CASSYVGGVGSYNEQFF.

This chain joins TRBV5-6 and TRBJ2-7, with 9 bases matching TRBD1. Germline values: CDR1 SGHDT, CDR2 YYEEEE. CDR3 length equals 13 residues. After removal of 4 bases from V and 4 bases from J, the junction contained 3 bases not matched to a gene. In nucleotides, the CDR3 is TGTGCCAGCAGCGGCGGGACAGGGTACGAGCAGTACTTC. Protein sequence: CASSGGTGYEQYF.

Turning to this clonotype: A much larger clone differs by one base, so this may be a read error. The J gene is TRBJ1-1, the V gene TRBV6-8; TRBD1 is a possible D gene (6 bases). Germline lookup yields CDR1 MNHGY and CDR2 SAAAGT. The CDR3 contains 13 residues. Trimming pared 6 bases from V and 3 bases from J, leaving 11 bases between. CDR3 amino acids: CASSSQGYTEAFF. The CDR3 DNA is TGTGCCAGCAGCTCACAGGGATACACTGAAGCTTTCTTT.

This clonotype was detected many times. The chain carries TRBV6-1 and TRBJ1-3; TRBD1 is a possible D gene (5 bases). Trimming left V 6 bases short and J 8 bases short, with 14 bases between. Germline V gene data show CDR1 as MNHNS and CDR2 as SASEGT. The length of the CDR3 is 13 residues. CDR3: CASRADRFDTIYF. Here the CDR3 DNA reads TGTGCCAGCAGAGCAGACAGATTTGACACCATATATTTT.

The sample holds a few counts of this clonotype. The junction differs from germline at one of its ends, possibly a read error. V is TRBV6-2 or TRBV6-3 and J is TRBJ1-1; the D is unclear. CDR3 length: 13 residues. Germline values: CDR1 MNHEY, CDR2 SVGEGT. The CDR3 protein is CASSYSGWTEAFF. The CDR3 coding sequence is TGTGCCAGTAGTTACTCCGGGTGGACTGAAGCTTTCTTT.